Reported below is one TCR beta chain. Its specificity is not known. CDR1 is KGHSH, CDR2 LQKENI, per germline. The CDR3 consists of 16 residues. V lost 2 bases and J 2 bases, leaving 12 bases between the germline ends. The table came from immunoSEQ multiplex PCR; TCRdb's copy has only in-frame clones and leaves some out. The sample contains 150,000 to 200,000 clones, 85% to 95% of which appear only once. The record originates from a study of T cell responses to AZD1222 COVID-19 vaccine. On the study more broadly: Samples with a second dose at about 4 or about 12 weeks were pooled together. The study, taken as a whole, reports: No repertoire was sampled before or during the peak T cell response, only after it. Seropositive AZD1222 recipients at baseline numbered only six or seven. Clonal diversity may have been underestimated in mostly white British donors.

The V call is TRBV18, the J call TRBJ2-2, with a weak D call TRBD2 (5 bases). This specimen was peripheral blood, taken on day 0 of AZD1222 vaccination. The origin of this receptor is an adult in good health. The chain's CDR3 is CASSPAPAANTGELFF. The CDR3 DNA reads TGTGCCAGCTCACCAGCCCCAGCGGCCAACACCGGGGAGCTGTTTTTT.